This TCR beta chain was captured in a study of tumor-infiltrating lymphocytes in glioblastoma multiforme. This clonotype was picked up one time. Its specificity is not known. Whole-study results and caveats: Clone frequencies may be distorted by unequal TCR transcripts per cell. TCR plus mutation findings rest on a single glioblastoma patient.

Three nested ARM-PCR rounds with V-beta and C-beta primers built TCRB libraries. TCRB cDNA was made from 0.4 to 0.6 ug total RNA. Unique molecular identifiers were not described for the libraries. TCRdb analysed the multiplex PCR reads with MiXCR anew, one entry per CDR3 protein. The sample includes 15,000 or so distinct CDR3 sequences, more than 65% of them seen just once. Germline V CDR1 and CDR2: SGHAT, FQNNGV. The CDR3 length is 14 residues. Trimming cost V 5 bases and J 9 bases, with 17 bases left between them. The origin of this receptor is a male donor with glioblastoma. The chain links TRBV11-2 to TRBJ2-4, with no clear D. The specimen was brain tumor tissue. The CDR3 coding sequence is TGTGCCAGCAGCCCAACCGGATCTGTAAGCATTCAGTACTTC. Protein: CASSPTGSVSIQYF.